Listed below are T cell receptor beta chains from one sample, sequenced in a study of T cells in Graves' hyperthyroidism and ophthalmopathy. TCRdb itself ran the multiplex PCR reads through MiXCR, one entry per CDR3 protein. This sample has about 350,000 distinct CDR3 sequences, with over 15% found just once. Input material: blood. These receptor sequences come from a woman in her 40s with Graves' ophthalmopathy. Both conserved end residues are part of each CDR3. A D gene is named only where the DNA matches it firmly. The size entry is marked missing in some rows and otherwise reads once, few, many or a size class.

clone size	D gene	V gene	J gene	CDR3 DNA	CDR3 protein
many	TRBD2	TRBV7-2	TRBJ2-5	TGTGCCAGCAGCCGGGGGGGCGGGGGATTCCAAGAGACCCAGTACTTC	CASSRGGGGFQETQYF
many	TRBD1	TRBV6-1	TRBJ1-2	TGTGCCAGCAGTGCTACAGGGGGCGCCGCGGGCTACACCTTC	CASSATGGAAGYTF
many	TRBD2	TRBV9	TRBJ2-5	TGTGCCAGCAGCGTAGCCGGGACTAGCGGGAGTGAGACCCAGTACTTC	CASSVAGTSGSETQYF
many	TRBD1	TRBV20-1	TRBJ2-7	TGCAGTGCTAGAGACGGGGGACAGGGGGCTGGTTACGAGCAGTACTTC	CSARDGGQGAGYEQYF
many	NA	TRBV28	TRBJ1-5	TGTGCCAGCAGACAACAGGGTTCCCTCAATCAGCCCCAGCATTTT	CASRQQGSLNQPQHF
many	NA	TRBV5-1	TRBJ1-1	TGCGCCAGCAGCTTGGTTGGCAGGGTCGGCTCCACTGAAGCTTTCTTT	CASSLVGRVGSTEAFF
many	TRBD2	TRBV28	TRBJ2-7	TGTGCCAGCAGTTTTCGGGAGGCCTACGAGCAGTACTTC	CASSFREAYEQYF
few	TRBD1	TRBV19	TRBJ1-5	TGTGCCAGTAGTCAGGGGGTCCGACAGGTGCGTAATCAGCCCCAGCATTTT	CASSQGVRQVRNQPQHF
NA	NA	TRBV5-1	TRBJ2-6	TGCGCCAGCAGCTTACGTCCGCATTCGAGCTCTGGGGCCAACGTCCTGACTTTC	CASSLRPHSSSGANVLTF
many	TRBD1	TRBV12-3/TRBV12-4	TRBJ1-1	TGTGCCAGCATGATAGACAGGGGTTGGGCTTTCTTT	CASMIDRGWAFF
many	NA	TRBV5-1	TRBJ2-7	TGCGCCAGCAGCTTGCGGGACAACTCCTACGAGCAGTACTTC	CASSLRDNSYEQYF
NA	NA	TRBV29-1	TRBJ2-7	TGCAGCGTTGAAGGCACGCGGGACTCCTACGAGCAGTACTTC	CSVEGTRDSYEQYF
many	NA	TRBV28	TRBJ2-3	TGTGCCAGCAGTTTAGGTAGCCCAACCCCAGATACGCAGTATTTT	CASSLGSPTPDTQYF
many	NA	TRBV12-3/TRBV12-4	TRBJ2-7	TGTGCCGGCAGTTTCGGCGACGAGCAGTACTTC	CAGSFGDEQYF
few	TRBD1	TRBV6-5	TRBJ2-7	TGCGCCAGCAGTAACCAGGACAGGGGACTCTACGAGCAGTACTTC	CASSNQDRGLYEQYF
many	TRBD1	TRBV12-3/TRBV12-4	TRBJ1-2	TGTGCCAGCAGTTCGGGACAGGGGAGAGGTGGCTACACCTTC	CASSSGQGRGGYTF
many	NA	TRBV11-1	TRBJ2-7	TGTGCCAGCAGCTTAGGAGTAACCACAGGGATTCTGGGCTCCTACGAGCAGTACTTC	CASSLGVTTGILGSYEQYF
NA	TRBD1	TRBV18	TRBJ1-5	TGTGCCAGCTCACCAGGGACAGGGCCGGTTGGGCCCCAGCATTTT	CASSPGTGPVGPQHF
NA	NA	TRBV20-1	TRBJ2-7	TGCAGTGCTACCACACCCGCCTACGAGCAGTACTTC	CSATTPAYEQYF
many	TRBD2	TRBV6-5	TRBJ2-5	TGTGCCAGCAGTACCACTAGCGGGAGAGGCGCGGGGGAGACCCAGTACTTC	CASSTTSGRGAGETQYF
many	NA	TRBV12-3/TRBV12-4	TRBJ2-3	TGTGCCAGCAGTCGGGCGTTTGCGGATACGCAGTATTTT	CASSRAFADTQYF
few	NA	TRBV6-1	TRBJ1-1	TGTGCCAGCCATGGATGGGGCGGCACTGAAGCTTTCTTT	CASHGWGGTEAFF
many	NA	TRBV7-2	TRBJ1-2	TGTGCCAGCAGCTTATTTTCAGGGACGGAAGGCTACACCTTC	CASSLFSGTEGYTF
many	NA	TRBV6-5	TRBJ2-2	TGTGCCAGCAGTTACGAGGGGGCGGGAAACACCGGGGAGCTGTTTTTT	CASSYEGAGNTGELFF
many	TRBD2	TRBV6-5	TRBJ2-1	TGTGCCAGCGAGCCGGGGGGGGCTAATGAGCAGTTCTTC	CASEPGGANEQFF
many	NA	TRBV12-3/TRBV12-4	TRBJ2-2	TGTGCCAGCAAGGAGCTCTACGCCGGGGAGCTGTTTTTT	CASKELYAGELFF
many	NA	TRBV5-1	TRBJ1-1	TGCGCCAGCAGCCTCTTAAAGGTCGACACTGAAGCTTTCTTT	CASSLLKVDTEAFF
many	TRBD2	TRBV6-1	TRBJ2-7	TGTGCCAGCAGCGGACGACTAGCGGGGTCCTACGAGCAGTACTTC	CASSGRLAGSYEQYF